This T cell receptor beta chain was recorded in a study of shared clonotypes between healthy human individuals. Broader study findings: Across a handful of donors, naive CD4 shared about 5%, naive CD8 around 4%, memory CD4 approximately 2.5%, memory CD8 over 0.3%.

Sequencing used immunoSEQ multiplex PCR; TCRdb keeps in-frame clones, though not all of them. Of roughly 1,800,000 clones listed, roughly 94% are singletons. Of note for this clone: Its specificity is not known.

The CDR3 consists of 13 residues. Germline V gene lookup returns CDR1 SQVTM and CDR2 ANQGSEA. The V end was cut by 7 bases, the J end by 3 bases, with 13 bases between. Naive CD8 cells lacked CD45RO and underwent positive selection for CCR7, leaving out terminally differentiated effector memory CD45RA+ cells. The V and J genes are TRBV29-1 and TRBJ2-4; TRBD1 is a possible D gene (6 bases). The sample consisted of naive CD8+ T cells sorted from blood. The clonotype was recovered from a man in his late teens or twenties in good health. CDR3 loop: CSGSGQNKNIQYF. CDR3 coding DNA: TGCAGCGGAAGCGGACAGAACAAAAACATTCAGTACTTC.